A selection of T cell receptor beta chains follows, all from one sample in a study of cytomegalovirus exposure and HLA in healthy donors. Libraries were prepared by immunoSEQ multiplex PCR; TCRdb keeps only in-frame clonotypes and omits some of them. The table has about 170,000 clones, around 80% seen once. The material sequenced was PBMCs. These receptors all stem from a woman aged 18-29 years in good health and CMV-seronegative. CDR3s include the opening cysteine and the closing phenylalanine or tryptophan. The order of the fields is D gene, J gene, V gene, CDR3 length, clone size, CDR3 DNA, CDR3 protein. D genes are given only for firm matches. Clone size is given for some rows only: seen once, a few or many times, or a class if the clone is expanded.

TRBD1 | TRBJ2-5 | TRBV27 | 14 | NA | TGTGCCAGCAGTCTCAGGGGGCGGCGAGAGACCCAGTACTTC | CASSLRGRRETQYF
NA | TRBJ1-3 | TRBV4-1 | 18 | NA | TGCGCCAGCAGCCAAGTCTTGCGACAGCTAGACTCTGGAAACACCATATATTTT | CASSQVLRQLDSGNTIYF
TRBD2 | TRBJ2-7 | TRBV4-3 | 14 | NA | TGCGCCAGCAGCCGCGGACTAGCGGTCTACGAGCAGTACTTC | CASSRGLAVYEQYF
TRBD2 | TRBJ2-3 | TRBV25-1 | 17 | few | TGTGCCAGCAGTGAGATTAGCGGGAGGCCCCACACAGATACGCAGTATTTT | CASSEISGRPHTDTQYF
NA | TRBJ1-4 | TRBV4-3 | 19 | NA | TGCGCCAGCAGCCAAGACTCCCCGCACAGGTGGAGTTCTAATGAAAAACTGTTTTTT | CASSQDSPHRWSSNEKLFF
NA | TRBJ2-5 | TRBV2 | 13 | NA | TGTGCCAGCAGCGGACAGCCGCAAGAGACCCAGTACTTC | CASSGQPQETQYF
NA | TRBJ1-2 | TRBV1 | 15 | NA | TGCACCAGCAGCCAACCCGTACGGACAGTGTATGGCTACACCTTC | CTSSQPVRTVYGYTF
NA | TRBJ2-2 | TRBV30 | 16 | NA | TGTGCCTCCATGACAGCCCCAACCTCGAACACCGGGGAGCTGTTTTTT | CASMTAPTSNTGELFF
NA | TRBJ2-2 | TRBV2 | 16 | NA | TGTGCCAGCAGCGCTACCTTGCTAGCGTGGGGGATGGTTTTGTTTTTT | CASSATLLAWGMVLFF
TRBD2 | TRBJ2-1 | TRBV7-8 | 17 | NA | TGTGCCAGCAGCTTAGTTGCGGGAGGCAACTCCTACAATGAGCAGTTCTTC | CASSLVAGGNSYNEQFF
TRBD1 | TRBJ1-4 | TRBV7-7 | 15 | NA | TGTGCTAGCAGCCGAGGGACAGGGGAGGGTGAAAAACTGTTTTTT | CASSRGTGEGEKLFF
TRBD2 | TRBJ2-1 | TRBV6-4 | 15 | few | TGTGCCAGCAGTGTGGCTAGCGGGAGTGTCAATGAGCAGTTCTTC | CASSVASGSVNEQFF
NA | TRBJ2-2 | TRBV7-6 | 13 | NA | TGTGCCAGCAGCCGCACGGGGGCCGGGGAGCTGTTTTTT | CASSRTGAGELFF
NA | TRBJ2-2 | TRBV19 | 13 | NA | TGTGCCAGTACGCAGGGTATTACCGGGGAGCTGTTTTTT | CASTQGITGELFF
NA | TRBJ1-2 | TRBV30 | 13 | NA | TGTGCCTGGAGTGTAGGGGTCGACTATGGCTACACCTTC | CAWSVGVDYGYTF
NA | TRBJ2-3 | TRBV7-9 | 12 | NA | TGTGCCAGCAGCTTACCTACAGATACGCAGTATTTT | CASSLPTDTQYF
NA | TRBJ2-1 | TRBV7-3 | 21 | NA | TGTGCCAGCAGCTTAGGAGGGATGGGACCCGTACTCGAGAGCACCTACAATGAGCAGTTCTTC | CASSLGGMGPVLESTYNEQFF
TRBD2 | TRBJ2-3 | TRBV7-9 | 17 | NA | TGTGCCAGCAGCACCCCTTGGGTAGCGGGAGTACCAGATACGCAGTATTTT | CASSTPWVAGVPDTQYF
NA | TRBJ2-1 | TRBV7-8 | 20 | NA | TGTGCCAGCAGCGGAAGCCGGGGCGGGAAAGGATCATACTCCTACAATGAGCAGTTCTTC | CASSGSRGGKGSYSYNEQFF
TRBD2 | TRBJ2-7 | TRBV7-6 | 14 | NA | TGTGCCAGCAGCCGAGGGCAGGCCGGGGGGGAGCAGTACTTC | CASSRGQAGGEQYF
NA | TRBJ2-2 | TRBV6-5 | 15 | NA | TGTGCCAGCAGCACCGGGACGGGAGACACCGGGGAGCTGTTTTTT | CASSTGTGDTGELFF
NA | TRBJ2-1 | TRBV7-8 | 13 | NA | TGTGCCAGCAGCGTTGGCCGCGAGGGAGAACGGTTCTTC | CASSVGREGERFF
TRBD1 | TRBJ1-5 | TRBV28 | 14 | NA | TGTGCCGGGGGGGACAGGGGTCAGAATCAGCCCCAGCATTTT | CAGGDRGQNQPQHF
NA | TRBJ2-3 | TRBV28 | 16 | once | TGTGCCAGCAGTTTTGTCCTGACAGGACCCACAGATACGCAGTATTTT | CASSFVLTGPTDTQYF
TRBD2 | TRBJ2-3 | TRBV7-9 | 15 | NA | TGTGCCAGCAGCGCTACGGGACTAGCGCTAGATACGCAGTATTTT | CASSATGLALDTQYF
NA | TRBJ2-3 | TRBV29-1 | 17 | NA | TGCAGCGTTGATAATGTGGTGCAGGGCCCAAGGGCAGATACGCAGTATTTT | CSVDNVVQGPRADTQYF
NA | TRBJ1-4 | TRBV5-8 | 14 | few | TGTGCCAGCAGCCCCCCCCTATATAATGAAAAACTGTTTTTT | CASSPPLYNEKLFF
NA | TRBJ1-5 | TRBV21-1 | 14 | once | TGTGCCAGCAGCAAACCCCAGGGCGATCAGCCCCAGCATTTT | CASSKPQGDQPQHF
TRBD2 | TRBJ2-7 | TRBV6-6 | 14 | NA | TGTGCCAGCAGCCTCGGGACTAGCGGCTTCGAGCAGTACTTC | CASSLGTSGFEQYF